These 16 T cell receptor beta chains originate from one sample sequenced in a study of cytomegalovirus exposure and HLA in healthy donors. The study ran its PCR with 60 Vbeta and 13 Jbeta primers. TCRdb's table, derived via immunoSEQ multiplex PCR, lists solely in-frame clones and lacks some. Of around 130,000 clones in the sample, approximately 70% were seen once. Sequencing was carried out using PBMCs. All receptors derive from a woman aged 55 to 70 in good health and CMV-seronegative.

Comments on this clone: Other DNA sequences from this sample encode an identical CDR3 as well. The chain combines TRBV10-3 with TRBJ1-5; 9 bases align to TRBD1. Germline V gene data show CDR1 as ENHRY and CDR2 as SYGVKD. The CDR3 spans 15 residues. After removal of 0 bases from V and 6 bases from J, the junction contained 3 bases not matched to a gene. DNA for the CDR3: TGTGCCATCAGTGAGTCAGGGGGACAGGGTCAGCCCCAGCATTTT. Its translation: CAISESGGQGQPQHF.

The chain combines TRBV4-2 with TRBJ2-7; D gene ambiguous. Trimming took 1 base from V and 2 from J, leaving 6 bases between them. Germline V lookup: CDR1 LGHNA, CDR2 YNFKEQ. This CDR3 has 13 residues. The CDR3 bases are TGTGCCAGCAGCCAAGTAAGCGCCTACGAGCAGTACTTC. It specifies CASSQVSAYEQYF.

The V call is TRBV20-1, the J call TRBJ1-2; D not certain. The germline V and J ends were trimmed by 0 bases and 5 bases, with 4 bases remaining between them. This CDR3 spans 11 amino acids. Germline CDR1 is DFQATT and CDR2 is SNEGSKA (reference sequence). The CDR3 spells CSARDIYGYTF. CDR3 DNA: TGCAGTGCTAGAGATATATATGGCTACACCTTC.

The V gene is TRBV19, the J gene TRBJ2-5; 7 bases map to TRBD1. The CDR3 consists of 15 residues. Unmatched junction bases numbered 10, after V lost 4 bases and J lost 5 bases. Per the germline V gene, CDR1 is LNHDA and CDR2 is SQIVND (reference sequence). The CDR3 nucleotides read TGTGCCAGTAGTACCGCGGGCAGGGGGTGGGAGACCCAGTACTTC. Translation: CASSTAGRGWETQYF.

CDR3 sequence reads: CASSDRRTTNEKLFF. The CDR3 DNA is TGTGCCAGCAGCGACAGGCGCACAACTAATGAAAAACTGTTTTTT. V usage is TRBV7-8 and J usage is TRBJ1-4, with D perhaps matching TRBD1 (6 bases). CDR3 length equals 15 residues. Germline loops: CDR1 SGHVS, CDR2 FQNEAQ. The V and J ends lost 5 bases and 0 bases respectively, with 10 bases between them.

V usage is TRBV19 and J usage is TRBJ2-7; 9 nucleotides match TRBD1. The CDR3 is 15 residues long. Germline V CDR1 and CDR2: LNHDA, SQIVND (reference sequence). The V segment lost 4 bases and the J segment 2 bases; nucleotides outside the gene matches: 6. The CDR3 sequence: CASSTRTGAAYEQYF. The CDR3 nucleotides are TGTGCCAGTAGTACGCGGACAGGGGCCGCCTACGAGCAGTACTTC.

This clone was detected a few times. The chain combines TRBV5-4 with TRBJ2-7, with 12 bases identical to TRBD2. The CDR3 has 14 residues. CDR1 and CDR2 from the germline V gene are SGHNT and YYREEE (reference sequence). With 5 bases clipped from V and 5 bases from J, the junction kept 5 bases outside the gene matches. The CDR3 spells CASSPRTSGNEQYF. The CDR3, as DNA: TGTGCCAGCAGTCCCAGGACTAGCGGGAACGAGCAGTACTTC.

V and J are TRBV19 and TRBJ2-3; maybe TRBD1 (5 bases). The CDR3 contains 17 residues. With 3 bases removed from V and 0 bases from J, the gap between germline ends came to 16 bases. Germline CDR1 and CDR2: LNHDA and SQIVND (reference sequence). This CDR3 is CASSIKGPSSSTDTQYF. In nucleotides, the CDR3 is TGTGCCAGTAGTATTAAGGGGCCTTCCTCCAGCACAGATACGCAGTATTTT.

The rearrangement joins TRBV5-1 to TRBJ2-7, with 9 bases matching TRBD1. The germline V gene encodes CDR1 SGHRS and CDR2 YFSETQ. Unmatched junction bases numbered 1, after V lost 1 base and J lost 2 bases. This CDR3 is 14 amino acids long. The CDR3 spells CASSLWTGAYEQYF. In nucleotides, the CDR3 is TGCGCCAGCAGCTTGTGGACAGGGGCCTACGAGCAGTACTTC.

This chain uses TRBV5-6 with TRBJ2-1; tentative D call: TRBD1 (5 bases). This CDR3 has 16 residues. Trimming removed 0 bases at V and 6 bases at J, with 16 bases between. Per germline, CDR1 SGHDT and CDR2 YYEEEE. The CDR3 sequence is CASSLVAGPTGNEQFF. CDR3 nucleotide sequence: TGTGCCAGCAGCTTGGTGGCAGGGCCGACGGGCAATGAGCAGTTCTTC.

The chain has TRBV28 and TRBJ1-5; 9 positions agree with TRBD1. CDR1 MDHEN and CDR2 SYDVKM come from the germline V gene. J lost 5 bases, V lost 6 bases, and 2 bases had no gene match. This CDR3 has 13 amino acids. CDR3 bases: TGTGCCAGCAGGGGACAGGGAGATCAGCCCCAGCATTTT. This codes for CASRGQGDQPQHF.

V gene TRBV5-8 combines with J gene TRBJ1-2; 7 nucleotides line up with TRBD1. CDR3 length equals 16 residues. The V and J ends lost 4 bases and 5 bases, in that order; junction bases with no gene match: 14. CDR1 is SGHTS and CDR2 is YDEGEE in the germline V gene. The CDR3 nucleotides read TGTGCCAGCAGCCAAGCGCAAAGACAGGGTCGTTATGGCTACACCTTC. It encodes CASSQAQRQGRYGYTF.

The chain recombines TRBV5-6 with TRBJ2-7, with TRBD1 matching over 9 bases. V was pared by 5 bases and J by 0 bases, with 3 bases of the junction left unmatched. Germline CDR1 is SGHDT and CDR2 is YYEEEE. The CDR3 has 14 amino acids. CDR3 amino acids: CASRPGQGSYEQYF. CDR3 sequence (DNA): TGTGCCAGCAGACCGGGACAGGGCTCCTACGAGCAGTACTTC.

In this sample, this clone turned up once. This chain joins TRBV19 and TRBJ2-2; 13 nucleotides agree with TRBD2. CDR3 length equals 16 residues. Germline V gene lookup returns CDR1 LNHDA and CDR2 SQIVND (reference sequence). The V and J ends lost 6 bases and 1 base, in that order; junction bases with no gene match: 2. The CDR3 DNA reads as TGTGCCAGTAGAGGGACTAGCGGGGAGAACACCGGGGAGCTGTTTTTT. Translating it yields CASRGTSGENTGELFF.

The chain uses TRBV5-1 and TRBJ1-1; 8 nucleotides align to TRBD1. The CDR3 contains 13 residues. Trimming at V came to 5 bases and at J to 5 bases, leaving 5 bases not matched to a gene. The germline gives CDR1 SGHRS, CDR2 YFSETQ. The CDR3 reads CASRPRQGTEAFF. Written as DNA, the CDR3 is TGCGCCAGCAGGCCCCGACAGGGGACTGAAGCTTTCTTT.

The genes are TRBV11-2 and TRBJ2-2; the match to TRBD2 covers 13 bases. CDR1 is SGHAT, CDR2 FQNNGV, per germline. The CDR3 is 19 residues long. V dropped 5 bases and J dropped 0; count of bases not matched to a gene: 9. The CDR3 bases are TGTGCCAGCAGCCCCGACAGACTAGCGGGAGGCCCGAACACCGGGGAGCTGTTTTTT. This sequence encodes CASSPDRLAGGPNTGELFF. The whole variable domain, remainder taken from reference TRBV11-2 and TRBJ2-2, is EAGVAQSPRYKIIEKRQSVAFWCNPISGHATLYWYQQILGQGPKLLIQFQNNGVVDDSQLPKDRFSAERLKGVDSTLKIQPAKLEDSAVYLCASSPDRLAGGPNTGELFFGEGSRLTVL.